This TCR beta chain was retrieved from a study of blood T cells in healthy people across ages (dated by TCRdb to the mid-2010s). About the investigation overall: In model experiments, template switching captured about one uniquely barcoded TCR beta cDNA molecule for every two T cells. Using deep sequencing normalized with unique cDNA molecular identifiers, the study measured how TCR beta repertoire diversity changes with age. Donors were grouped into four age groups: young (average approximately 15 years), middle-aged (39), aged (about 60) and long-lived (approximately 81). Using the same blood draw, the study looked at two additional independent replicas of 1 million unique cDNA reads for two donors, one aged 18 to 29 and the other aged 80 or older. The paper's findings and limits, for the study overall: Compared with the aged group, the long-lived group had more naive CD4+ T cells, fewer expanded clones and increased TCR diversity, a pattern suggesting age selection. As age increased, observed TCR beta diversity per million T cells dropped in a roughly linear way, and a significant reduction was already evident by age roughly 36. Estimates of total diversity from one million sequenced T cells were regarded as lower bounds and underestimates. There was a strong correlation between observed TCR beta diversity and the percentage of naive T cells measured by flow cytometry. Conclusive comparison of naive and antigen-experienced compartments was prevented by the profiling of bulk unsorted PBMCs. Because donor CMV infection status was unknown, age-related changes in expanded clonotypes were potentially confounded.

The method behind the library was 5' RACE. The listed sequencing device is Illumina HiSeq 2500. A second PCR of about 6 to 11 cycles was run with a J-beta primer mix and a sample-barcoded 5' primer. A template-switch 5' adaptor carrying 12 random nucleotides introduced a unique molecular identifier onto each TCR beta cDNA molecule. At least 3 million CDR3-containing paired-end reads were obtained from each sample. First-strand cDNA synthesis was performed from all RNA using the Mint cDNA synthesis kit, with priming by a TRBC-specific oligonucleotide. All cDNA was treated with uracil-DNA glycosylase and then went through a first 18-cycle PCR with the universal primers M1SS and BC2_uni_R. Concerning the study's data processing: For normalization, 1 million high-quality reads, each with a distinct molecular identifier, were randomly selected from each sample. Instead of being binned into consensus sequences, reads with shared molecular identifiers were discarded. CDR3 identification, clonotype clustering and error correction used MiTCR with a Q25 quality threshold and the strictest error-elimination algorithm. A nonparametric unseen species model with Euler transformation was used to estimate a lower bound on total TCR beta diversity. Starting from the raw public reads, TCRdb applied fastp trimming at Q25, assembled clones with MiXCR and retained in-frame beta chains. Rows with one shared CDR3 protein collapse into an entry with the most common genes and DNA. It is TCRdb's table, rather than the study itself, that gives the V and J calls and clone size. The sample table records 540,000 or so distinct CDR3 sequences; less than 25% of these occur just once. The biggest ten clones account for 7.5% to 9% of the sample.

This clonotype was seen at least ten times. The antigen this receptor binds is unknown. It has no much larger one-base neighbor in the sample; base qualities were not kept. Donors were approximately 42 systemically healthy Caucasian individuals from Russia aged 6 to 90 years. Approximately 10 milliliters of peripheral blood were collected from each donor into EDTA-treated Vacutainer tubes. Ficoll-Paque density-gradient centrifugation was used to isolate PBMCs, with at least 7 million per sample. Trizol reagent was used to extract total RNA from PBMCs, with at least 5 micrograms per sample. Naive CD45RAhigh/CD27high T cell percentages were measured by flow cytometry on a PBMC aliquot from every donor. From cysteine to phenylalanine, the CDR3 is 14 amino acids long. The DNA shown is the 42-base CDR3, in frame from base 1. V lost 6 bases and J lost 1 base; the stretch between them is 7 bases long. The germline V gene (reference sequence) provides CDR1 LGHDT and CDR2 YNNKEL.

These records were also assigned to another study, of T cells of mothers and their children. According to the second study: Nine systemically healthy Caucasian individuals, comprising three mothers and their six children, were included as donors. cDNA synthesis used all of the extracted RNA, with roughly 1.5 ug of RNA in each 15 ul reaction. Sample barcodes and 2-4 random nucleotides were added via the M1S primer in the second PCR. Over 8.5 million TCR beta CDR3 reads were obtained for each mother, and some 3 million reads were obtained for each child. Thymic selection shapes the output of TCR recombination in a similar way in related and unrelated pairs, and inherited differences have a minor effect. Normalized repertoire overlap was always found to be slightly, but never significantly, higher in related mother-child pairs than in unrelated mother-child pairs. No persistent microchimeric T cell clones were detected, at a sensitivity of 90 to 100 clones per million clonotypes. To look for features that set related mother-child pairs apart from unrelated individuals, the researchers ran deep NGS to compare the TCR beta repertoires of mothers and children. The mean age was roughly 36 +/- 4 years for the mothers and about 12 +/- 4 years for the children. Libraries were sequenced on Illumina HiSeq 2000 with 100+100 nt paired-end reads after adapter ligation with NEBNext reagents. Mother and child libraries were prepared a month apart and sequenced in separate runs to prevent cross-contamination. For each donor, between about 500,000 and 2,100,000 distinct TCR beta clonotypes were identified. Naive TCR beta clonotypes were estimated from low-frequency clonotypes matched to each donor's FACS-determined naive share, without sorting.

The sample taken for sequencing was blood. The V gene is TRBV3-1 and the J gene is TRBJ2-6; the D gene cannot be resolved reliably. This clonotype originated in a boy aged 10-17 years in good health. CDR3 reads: CASSVHSGANVLTF. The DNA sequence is TGTGCCAGCAGTGTGCATTCTGGGGCCAACGTCCTGACTTTC.